The present TCR beta chain was sequenced within a study of cytomegalovirus exposure and HLA in healthy donors. A multiplex PCR was run with 60 Vbeta primers and 13 Jbeta primers. The protocol was immunoSEQ multiplex PCR, while the TCRdb copy is restricted to in-frame clones and leaves out a portion. The profile shows about 98,000 clones, about 62% of them singletons. This CDR3 has 16 amino acids. The germline V gene has CDR1 SGHVS and CDR2 FNYEAQ. The V gene lost 5 bases and the J gene lost 1 base, with 16 bases spanning the gap. On this clone: Antigen: not known.

Study-level points and caveats: Most subjects had HLA-A and HLA-B alleles reportedly predicted accurately by TCR beta sequences.

Each donor's status was that of a healthy bone marrow donor. This chain uses TRBV7-6 with TRBJ2-3; TRBD2 is a possible D gene (6 bases). The specimen was PBMCs. The receptor's source is a human donor in good health. The CDR3 DNA reads TGTGCCAGCAGCCGCCGGGCGGAGCGGGGCACAGATACGCAGTATTTT. Translated: CASSRRAERGTDTQYF.